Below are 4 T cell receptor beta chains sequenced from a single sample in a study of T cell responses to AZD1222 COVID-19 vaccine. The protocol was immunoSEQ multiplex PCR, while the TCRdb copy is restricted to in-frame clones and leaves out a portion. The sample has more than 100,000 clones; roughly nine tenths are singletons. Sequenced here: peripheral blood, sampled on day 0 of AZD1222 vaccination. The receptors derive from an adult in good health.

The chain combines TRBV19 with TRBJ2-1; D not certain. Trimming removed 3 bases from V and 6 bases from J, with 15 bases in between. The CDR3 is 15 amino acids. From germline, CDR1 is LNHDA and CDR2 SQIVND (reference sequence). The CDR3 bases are TGTGCCAGTAGTATCTCCGTCATAGGTAGCAATGAGCAGTTCTTC. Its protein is CASSISVIGSNEQFF.

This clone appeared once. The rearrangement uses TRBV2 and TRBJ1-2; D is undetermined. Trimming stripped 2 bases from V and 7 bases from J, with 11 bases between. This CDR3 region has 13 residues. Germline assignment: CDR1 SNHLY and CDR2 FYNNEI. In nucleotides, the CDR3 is TGTGCCAGCAGTGAACAAGTCGAGGGTGGCTACACCTTC. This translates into CASSEQVEGGYTF.

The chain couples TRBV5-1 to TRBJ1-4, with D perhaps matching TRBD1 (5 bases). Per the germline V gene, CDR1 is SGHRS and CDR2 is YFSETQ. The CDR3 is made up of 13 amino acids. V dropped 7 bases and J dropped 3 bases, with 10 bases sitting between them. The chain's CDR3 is CASSGGANEKLFF. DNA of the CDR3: TGCGCCAGCTCGGGGGGGGCTAATGAAAAACTGTTTTTT.

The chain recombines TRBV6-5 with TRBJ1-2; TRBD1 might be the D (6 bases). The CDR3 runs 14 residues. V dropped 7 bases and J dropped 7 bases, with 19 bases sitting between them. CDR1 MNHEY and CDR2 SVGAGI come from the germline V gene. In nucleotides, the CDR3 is TGTGCCAGCATCCCGAGAGCAGGGGCCGGTGGCTACACCTTC. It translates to CASIPRAGAGGYTF.